These 24 T cell receptor beta chains share one sample of origin, sequenced in a study of CD8 T cells in Susac syndrome. RNA, at about 0.45 to 1 ug, was reverse transcribed with random hexamers. TCRdb re-analysed the immunoSEQ multiplex PCR reads in MiXCR, keeping a single row per CDR3 protein. The sample carries more than 80,000 distinct CDR3 sequences, approximately 93% recorded once. Sequenced material: CD8+ T cells from PBMCs. These receptors were obtained from a human donor with Susac syndrome.

This chain joins TRBV7-3 and TRBJ2-1, with 7 positions matching TRBD2. Germline loops: CDR1 SGHTA, CDR2 FQGTGA. V was pared by 4 bases and J by 5 bases, with 5 bases of the junction left unmatched. This CDR3 region has 14 residues. The CDR3 sequence: CASSSLAGNNEQFF. CDR3 nucleotides: TGTGCCAGCAGCTCCTTAGCGGGCAACAATGAGCAGTTCTTC. Full variable domain (rest looked up from reference TRBV7-3 and TRBJ2-1): GAGVSQTPSNKVTEKGKYVELRCDPISGHTALYWYRQSLGQGPEFLIYFQGTGAADDSGLPNDRFFAVRPEGSVSTLKIQRTERGDSAVYLCASSSLAGNNEQFFGPGTRLTVL.

J is TRBJ2-7 and V is TRBV9; D is uncertain. Germline CDR1 is SGDLS and CDR2 is YYNGEE. Deletions cut 0 bases from V and 2 bases from J, with 9 bases between. The CDR3 loop spans 14 amino acids. The CDR3 spells CASSVGGSAYEQYF. CDR3 in DNA: TGTGCCAGCAGCGTAGGTGGTAGTGCCTACGAGCAGTACTTC.

The gene calls are TRBV15 and TRBJ1-2; TRBD1 is a possible D gene (5 bases). CDR1 is LNHNV and CDR2 is YYDKDF in the germline V gene (reference sequence). Trimming took off 0 bases at V and 4 bases at J, with 18 bases between the two ends. The CDR3 has 17 residues. This chain's CDR3 is CATSRDSGPGYGYGYTF. The CDR3 DNA reads as TGTGCCACCAGCAGAGATTCCGGCCCAGGGTACGGCTATGGCTACACCTTC. Based on the CDR3 plus reference TRBV15 and TRBJ1-2, the full variable domain is DAMVIQNPRYQVTQFGKPVTLSCSQTLNHNVMYWYQQKSSQAPKLLFHYYDKDFNNEADTPDNFQSRRPNTSFCFLDIRSPGLGDTAMYLCATSRDSGPGYGYGYTFGSGTRLTVV.

The chain is built from TRBV9 and TRBJ2-6; D is unresolved. This CDR3 has 14 amino acids. Per the germline V gene, CDR1 is SGDLS and CDR2 is YYNGEE. V dropped 4 bases and J dropped 4 bases, with 9 bases sitting between them. The CDR3 reads CASSPPIGANVLTF. The CDR3 nucleotides are TGTGCCAGCAGCCCCCCCATCGGGGCCAACGTCCTGACTTTC.

This sequence joins TRBV19 and TRBJ1-2; D gene uncertain. Germline values: CDR1 LNHDA, CDR2 SQIVND (reference sequence). This CDR3 contains 13 residues. The germline V and J ends were trimmed by 6 bases and 3 bases, with 11 bases remaining between them. The CDR3 sequence: CASSSGSYYGYTF. The CDR3 nucleotides read TGTGCCAGTAGCTCCGGTTCCTACTATGGCTACACCTTC.

The chain carries TRBV19 and TRBJ2-7; TRBD1 agrees at 10 bases. The CDR3 covers 14 residues. Trimming at V came to 7 bases and at J to 5 bases, leaving 8 bases not matched to a gene. Germline CDR1 is LNHDA and CDR2 is SQIVND (reference sequence). The CDR3 protein is CASKPGQGSNEQYF. DNA of the CDR3: TGTGCCAGTAAGCCGGGACAGGGGTCCAACGAGCAGTACTTC.

The gene calls are TRBV2 and TRBJ1-4; no firm D call. CDR1 and CDR2 from the germline V gene are SNHLY and FYNNEI. Between the trimmed V and J ends, which lost 6 bases and 6 bases, there was a span of 5 bases. This CDR3 is 11 amino acids long. CDR3 DNA: TGTGCCAGCAGGGGATATGAAAAACTGTTTTTT. Translation gives CASRGYEKLFF.

The V gene is TRBV24-1, the J gene TRBJ2-2; the D gene is possibly TRBD2 (5 bases). Germline CDR1 and CDR2: KGHDR and SFDVKD. This CDR3 comprises 15 residues. Trimming stripped 2 bases from V and 5 bases from J, with 11 bases between. CDR3 bases: TGTGCCACCAGTGATTCCGGGGATGGGACCGGGGAGCTGTTTTTT. This sequence encodes CATSDSGDGTGELFF.

V and J are TRBV19 and TRBJ2-2; D perhaps matches TRBD1 (6 bases). V lost 8 bases to trimming and J lost 6 bases, with 10 bases between them. The length of the CDR3 is 12 residues. Germline CDR1 LNHDA, CDR2 SQIVND (reference sequence). The CDR3 sequence: CASVGGSGELFF. For the CDR3, the DNA is TGTGCCAGTGTAGGGGGATCCGGGGAGCTGTTTTTT.

J is TRBJ2-7 and V is TRBV11-2, with D perhaps TRBD1 (6 bases). V lost 5 bases, J lost 3 bases, and 17 bases lay in between. The germline V gene has CDR1 SGHAT and CDR2 FQNNGV. The CDR3 is made up of 15 amino acids. The DNA of the CDR3 is TGTGCCAGCAGCCTCCCCCAGGGGAGCTTCTACGAGCAGTACTTC. Translating gives CASSLPQGSFYEQYF.

For the CDR3, the DNA is TGTGCTAGTGGGGCGACTAGCGGGGGTTCCTACGAGCAGTACTTC. Protein: CASGATSGGSYEQYF. V is TRBV12-5 and J is TRBJ2-7; 12 nucleotides line up with TRBD2. Trimming removed 6 bases from V and 1 base from J; junction bases left unmatched: 4. The germline gives CDR1 LGHNT, CDR2 FRNRAP. The CDR3 consists of 15 residues.

The chain combines TRBV29-1 with TRBJ2-7; D might be TRBD1 or TRBD2, each matching 6 bases. V was trimmed by 1 base and J by 5 bases, leaving 15 bases between them. Germline assignment: CDR1 SQVTM and CDR2 ANQGSEA. This CDR3 has 14 residues. CDR3 in amino acids: CSVEGGAEDDEQYF. The CDR3 region has the DNA TGCAGCGTTGAAGGGGGGGCGGAAGACGACGAGCAGTACTTC.

The chain employs TRBV25-1 and TRBJ2-1; D is perhaps TRBD1 or TRBD2 (5 bases each). CDR1 is MGHDK, CDR2 SYGVNS, per germline. Trimming left V 5 bases short and J 7 bases short, with 12 bases between. The CDR3 length is 13 residues. CDR3 nucleotide sequence: TGTGCCAGCAGTCCATCGGGGCGGAATGAGCAGTTCTTC. Translated, it gives CASSPSGRNEQFF.

This clonotype was seen once. The chain carries TRBV9 and TRBJ2-4, with TRBD1 matching 8 bases. The germline V gene has CDR1 SGDLS and CDR2 YYNGEE. The ends lost 3 bases at V and 6 bases at J; junction bases unmatched: 8. The CDR3 contains 15 residues. The CDR3 DNA sequence: TGTGCCAGCAGCGCCTCCGTAGGACAGGGAAACATTCAGTACTTC. It translates to CASSASVGQGNIQYF. The full variable domain, in which reference TRBV9 and TRBJ2-4 provide the parts outside the CDR3, is DSGVTQTPKHLITATGQRVTLRCSPRSGDLSVYWYQQSLDQGLQFLIQYYNGEERAKGNILERFSAQQFPDLHSELNLSSLELGDSALYFCASSASVGQGNIQYFGAGTRLSVL.

The chain carries TRBV18 and TRBJ2-7, with D unresolved. CDR1 and CDR2 from the germline V gene are KGHSH and LQKENI. V lost 2 bases and J lost 0, with 8 bases in between. This CDR3 is 14 amino acids long. The CDR3 is CASSPERYSYEQYF. In nucleotides, the CDR3 is TGTGCCAGCTCACCAGAGCGTTACTCCTACGAGCAGTACTTC.

J is TRBJ2-7 and V is TRBV9, with TRBD2 matching 11 bases. This CDR3 spans 15 amino acids. V dropped 0 bases and J dropped 2; count of bases not matched to a gene: 1. Germline V CDR1 and CDR2: SGDLS, YYNGEE. CDR3 nucleotides: TGTGCCAGCAGCGTAGCTAGCGGGGGGACCTACGAGCAGTACTTC. Its protein product is CASSVASGGTYEQYF.

This chain uses TRBV9 with TRBJ2-5, with D uncertain. This CDR3 has 12 amino acids. The ends were cut back, 0 bases at V and 1 base at J, with 1 base in the middle. Germline CDR1 reads SGDLS; CDR2 reads YYNGEE. CDR3 region: CASSVGQETQYF. DNA for the CDR3: TGTGCCAGCAGCGTAGGCCAAGAGACCCAGTACTTC.

The V call is TRBV6-1, the J call TRBJ2-5, with 9 nucleotides matching TRBD2. V was pared by 6 bases and J by 9 bases, with 11 bases of the junction left unmatched. Germline-derived CDR1 and CDR2 are MNHNS and SASEGT. The CDR3 sequence is 14 residues long. CDR3 protein: CASSHSRGGGAQYF. The CDR3 DNA reads as TGTGCCAGCAGCCACAGTCGGGGCGGGGGGGCCCAGTACTTC.

This clonotype was detected only once. V is TRBV5-6 and J is TRBJ2-3; a weak D match, TRBD1 (5 bases). Trimming removed 2 bases at V and 4 bases at J, with 8 bases between. Germline loops: CDR1 SGHDT, CDR2 YYEEEE. There are 13 residues in the CDR3. The CDR3 is CASSFDSPDTQYF. The CDR3 DNA is TGTGCCAGCAGCTTCGACAGCCCAGATACGCAGTATTTT.

The chain employs TRBV9 and TRBJ2-7; D possibly corresponds to TRBD1 (6 bases). V lost 2 bases and J lost 0, with 12 bases in between. In germline, CDR1 is SGDLS, CDR2 YYNGEE. CDR3 length: 15 amino acids. The CDR3 is CASSVERDNSYEQYF. CDR3 nucleotides: TGTGCCAGCAGCGTGGAAAGGGACAACTCCTACGAGCAGTACTTC.

The chain carries TRBV9 and TRBJ2-7; perhaps TRBD1 as D (6 bases). The germline CDR1 and CDR2 sequences are SGDLS and YYNGEE. Trimming stripped 3 bases from V and 5 bases from J, with 15 bases between. CDR3 length equals 14 residues. CDR3 in DNA: TGTGCCAGCAGCGACGGGACAAAGGTAGACGAGCAGTACTTC. This codes for CASSDGTKVDEQYF.

The chain recombines TRBV4-1 with TRBJ2-4; D is possibly TRBD1 (5 bases). Looked up from germline, CDR1 is MGHRA and CDR2 is YSYEKL. The CDR3 is made up of 15 amino acids. Trimming removed 1 base from V and 9 bases from J, with 16 bases in between. CDR3 sequence (DNA): TGCGCCAGCAGCCAAGTTGGTCAGGGTGTAACCATTCAGTACTTC. This encodes CASSQVGQGVTIQYF.

CDR3 in DNA: TGCAGCTCCGAACGGGGCACCGGGGAGCTGTTTTTT. It yields the protein CSSERGTGELFF. The chain combines TRBV29-1 with TRBJ2-2; tentatively, D is TRBD2 (5 bases). The germline V gene has CDR1 SQVTM and CDR2 ANQGSEA. The V gene lost 8 bases and the J gene lost 4 bases, with 11 bases spanning the gap. The CDR3 is 12 amino acids.

This sequence joins TRBV27 and TRBJ2-5; perhaps TRBD1 as D (6 bases). Germline-derived CDR1 and CDR2 are MNHEY and SMNVEV (reference sequence). V was shortened by 4 bases and J by 10 bases, with 10 bases between the two germline ends. This CDR3 contains 11 residues. CDR3 sequence: CASSWGRIQYF. The DNA of the CDR3 is TGTGCCAGCAGTTGGGGGCGGATCCAGTACTTC.